The 29 T cell receptor beta chains below were found in one sample sequenced in a study of T cell repertoires in cytomegalovirus infection. These TCRs' antigens remain unknown. A single record per CDR3 protein comes from TCRdb applying MiXCR to the reads. The table includes roughly 700,000 distinct CDR3 sequences, roughly 36% detected once. Material: cultured PBMCs, obtained from culture after CMV antigen stimulation. The receptor source for this set is a human donor in good health (CMV status not recorded). Some clones in this sample may be carry-over from other donors' samples.

There are many counts of this clonotype. J is TRBJ1-1 and V is TRBV7-2, with 8 bases fitting TRBD1. V lost 5 bases, J lost 2 bases, and 4 bases stayed unmatched. Germline CDR1 is SGHTA and CDR2 is FQGNSA. This CDR3 region has 14 residues. CDR3 sequence reads: CASSPGQGNTEAFF. CDR3 nucleotides: TGTGCCAGCAGCCCTGGACAGGGTAACACTGAAGCTTTCTTT.

This clonotype was picked up a small number of times. The junction differs from germline at one of its ends, possibly a read error. In DNA, the CDR3 is TGTGCCAGCACCAGGGGGGCCTCCTCCAATGAGCAGTTCTTC. This gives the protein CASTRGASSNEQFF. V and J are TRBV7-2 and TRBJ2-1; tentative D call: TRBD1 (7 bases). Germline CDR1 SGHTA, CDR2 FQGNSA. The CDR3 has 14 amino acids.

The genes are TRBV7-2 and TRBJ2-7, with D possibly TRBD2 on 5 matching bases. Germline V lookup: CDR1 SGHTA, CDR2 FQGNSA. Trimming pared 5 bases from V and 3 bases from J, leaving 17 bases between. CDR3 size: 15 residues. CDR3 bases: TGTGCCAGCAGCCAAGCCGACTTGGGAGTCTACGAGCAGTACTTC. It specifies CASSQADLGVYEQYF.

This clonotype was seen many times. This chain joins TRBV7-8 and TRBJ1-2; 8 positions agree with TRBD1. The ends lost 5 bases at V and 4 bases at J; junction bases unmatched: 9. Germline assignment: CDR1 SGHVS and CDR2 FQNEAQ. CDR3 length: 15 residues. The CDR3 DNA is TGTGCCAGCAGCGCCCGGCCGGGACAGGTCTATGGCTACACCTTC. This gives the protein CASSARPGQVYGYTF. The full variable domain, with the rest looked up from reference TRBV7-8 and TRBJ1-2, is GAGVSQSPRYKVAKRGQDVALRCDPISGHVSLFWYQQALGQGPEFLTYFQNEAQLDKSGLPSDRFFAERPEGSVSTLKIQRTQQEDSAVYLCASSARPGQVYGYTFGSGTRLTVV.

This sequence joins TRBV20-1 and TRBJ2-7, with D unclear. The CDR3 consists of 14 residues. Germline V gene sequence: CDR1 DFQATT, CDR2 SNEGSKA (reference sequence). The germline V and J ends were trimmed by 1 base and 2 bases, with 12 bases remaining between them. This CDR3 reads CSARVVHPTYEQYF. CDR3 DNA: TGCAGTGCTAGAGTGGTGCACCCAACCTACGAGCAGTACTTC.

V usage is TRBV20-1 and J usage is TRBJ2-1, with D maybe TRBD1 (5 bases). There are 16 residues in the CDR3. The V and J ends lost 6 bases and 3 bases respectively, with 21 bases between them. Germline CDR1 is DFQATT and CDR2 is SNEGSKA (reference sequence). The CDR3 nucleotides are TGCAGTGCCTCCCCCCAGGGTGAGAGTAGCTACAATGAGCAGTTCTTC. This codes for CSASPQGESSYNEQFF.

The V call is TRBV7-4, the J call TRBJ1-2, with 11 bases fitting TRBD1. CDR1 and CDR2 from the germline V gene are SGHVT and SQSDAQ. Trimming removed 5 bases from V and 3 bases from J; junction bases left unmatched: 5. The CDR3 is 15 residues long. CDR3 nucleotide sequence: TGTGCCAGCAGCCATCGGGACAGGGGGGACTATGGCTACACCTTC. Translating gives CASSHRDRGDYGYTF.

The rearrangement links TRBV5-1 to TRBJ1-1; a weak D match, TRBD1 (6 bases). The CDR3 is 15 residues long. Trimming removed 4 bases at V and 5 bases at J, with 18 bases between. Germline CDR1 reads SGHRS; CDR2 reads YFSETQ. CDR3 amino acids: CASSPPGGGSTEAFF. The CDR3 coding sequence is TGCGCCAGCAGCCCCCCCGGCGGGGGCAGTACTGAAGCTTTCTTT.

This clonotype was seen a handful of times. The chain recombines TRBV9 with TRBJ2-2; the D gene is possibly TRBD2 (5 bases). Germline CDR1 reads SGDLS; CDR2 reads YYNGEE. The V end was cut by 0 bases, the J end by 6 bases, with 12 bases between. The length of the CDR3 is 15 residues. The DNA of the CDR3 is TGTGCCAGCAGCGTAGGGCCCCGGGATCCCGGGGAGCTGTTTTTT. Translating gives CASSVGPRDPGELFF.

Many counts were recorded for this clonotype. The chain links TRBV7-8 to TRBJ1-5; D unresolved. CDR1 is SGHVS, CDR2 FQNEAQ, per germline. The CDR3 has 12 amino acids. V lost 0 bases and J 11 bases, leaving 8 bases between the germline ends. The CDR3 sequence is CASSLAGGAQHF. The CDR3 nucleotides read TGTGCCAGCAGCTTAGCGGGTGGAGCCCAGCATTTT.

The V gene is TRBV14, the J gene TRBJ2-1; D not resolved. From germline, CDR1 is SGHDN and CDR2 FVKESK. The CDR3 has 17 residues. Between the trimmed V and J ends, which lost 0 bases and 3 bases, there was a span of 15 bases. The CDR3 nucleotides read TGTGCCAGCAGCCAAGATTGGGTGGGCTCCAGCTACAATGAGCAGTTCTTC. It specifies CASSQDWVGSSYNEQFF.

V usage is TRBV5-1 and J usage is TRBJ1-1; no clear D. Germline CDR1 reads SGHRS; CDR2 reads YFSETQ. V was cut by 0 bases and J by 4 bases, with 10 bases left in between. This CDR3 is built from 14 residues. The CDR3 DNA reads as TGCGCCAGCAGCTTGGATGGGGTAATCACTGAAGCTTTCTTT. It is translated as CASSLDGVITEAFF.

This clonotype showed up just a few times. The chain joins TRBV4-1 to TRBJ1-1; D is perhaps TRBD1 (5 bases). Trimming removed 4 bases at V and 4 bases at J, with 19 bases between. Germline V lookup: CDR1 MGHRA, CDR2 YSYEKL. The CDR3 is made up of 16 amino acids. CDR3 residues: CASSPPGRPGLTEAFF. The CDR3, as DNA: TGCGCCAGCAGCCCCCCGGGGCGCCCCGGCCTCACTGAAGCTTTCTTT.

The V and J genes are TRBV18 and TRBJ2-5, with D possibly being TRBD1 or TRBD2 (5 bases each). Looked up from germline, CDR1 is KGHSH and CDR2 is LQKENI. The CDR3 consists of 13 residues. V dropped 2 bases and J dropped 5 bases, with 9 bases sitting between them. CDR3 sequence (DNA): TGTGCCAGCTCACCAGGCTGGGGGGAGACCCAGTACTTC. Protein: CASSPGWGETQYF.

This clonotype has ten or more counts. DNA for the CDR3: TGTGCCAGCAGCCGAGGGGCGGTGAACACTGAAGCTTTCTTT. Protein product: CASSRGAVNTEAFF. The chain is built from TRBV7-2 and TRBJ1-1, with D possibly being TRBD1 (5 bases). Per the germline V gene, CDR1 is SGHTA and CDR2 is FQGNSA. The V gene lost 5 bases and the J gene lost 0 bases, with 10 bases spanning the gap. CDR3 length equals 14 residues.

This clonotype has more than one count but fewer than ten. The chain uses TRBV28 and TRBJ2-1; no clear D gene. Germline-derived CDR1 and CDR2 are MDHEN and SYDVKM. V gave up 3 bases and J gave up 12 bases, with 12 bases separating them. This CDR3 comprises 12 residues. In DNA form, the CDR3 reads TGTGCCAGCAGTTTTATGGCCCCCGGGCAGTTCTTC. This translates into CASSFMAPGQFF.

This clonotype has ten or more counts. This chain uses TRBV12-3 or TRBV12-4 with TRBJ2-1; D might be TRBD1 or TRBD2, each matching 5 bases. The V end lost 2 bases, the J end lost 5 bases, and 10 bases lay between the germline ends. The CDR3 has 14 amino acids. CDR3 nucleotide sequence: TGTGCCAGCAGTTTATCCGGGACCCACAATGAGCAGTTCTTC. Protein sequence: CASSLSGTHNEQFF.

This clonotype was observed many times. This chain joins TRBV7-2 and TRBJ2-3; no clear D gene. The V end lost 2 bases, the J end lost 6 bases, and 3 bases lay between the germline ends. CDR3 length equals 11 residues. Per the germline V gene, CDR1 is SGHTA and CDR2 is FQGNSA. The CDR3 is CASSLRDTQYF. As DNA, the CDR3 is TGTGCCAGCAGCTTAAGGGATACGCAGTATTTT.

This chain uses TRBV19 with TRBJ2-3, with D hard to call. The CDR3 length is 14 residues. Trimming took off 5 bases at V and 4 bases at J, with 13 bases between the two ends. Germline-derived CDR1 and CDR2 are LNHDA and SQIVND (reference sequence). CDR3 bases: TGTGCCAGTAGTCAGCCCCGGGTGGCAGATACGCAGTATTTT. This codes for CASSQPRVADTQYF.

Many counts were recorded for this clonotype. The rearrangement uses TRBV7-2 and TRBJ1-1; the D gene is possibly TRBD1 (6 bases). V lost 5 bases and J lost 6, with 19 bases in between. Per the germline V gene, CDR1 is SGHTA and CDR2 is FQGNSA. This CDR3 region has 15 residues. The CDR3 here is CASSPGGPADAEAFF. CDR3 bases: TGTGCCAGCAGCCCCGGGGGCCCCGCCGACGCTGAAGCTTTCTTT.

This clonotype was seen a handful of times. The rearrangement uses TRBV4-2 and TRBJ2-1; possible D gene TRBD2, 5 bases. CDR3 size: 16 residues. Trimming removed 1 base at V and 3 bases at J, with 13 bases between. The germline gives CDR1 LGHNA, CDR2 YNFKEQ. For the CDR3, the DNA is TGTGCCAGCAGCCAAGTTCTAGCCTTAGTCTACAATGAGCAGTTCTTC. It translates to CASSQVLALVYNEQFF.

This chain uses TRBV6-2 or TRBV6-3 with TRBJ2-3; D unclear. This CDR3 is built from 14 residues. V shed 7 bases and J shed 0 bases, with 11 bases lying between them. CDR1 and CDR2 (germline): MNHEY, SVGEGT. In DNA, the CDR3 is TGTGCCAGCACGGTCGCATTAAGCACAGATACGCAGTATTTT. Its translation: CASTVALSTDTQYF.

The chain recombines TRBV7-2 with TRBJ1-1; D might be TRBD1 (5 bases). This CDR3 spans 15 amino acids. V shed 0 bases and J shed 4 bases, with 12 bases lying between them. CDR1 is SGHTA and CDR2 is FQGNSA in the germline V gene. The CDR3 DNA is TGTGCCAGCAGCTTAGCGTCCAGGGAGGGCACTGAAGCTTTCTTT. Protein: CASSLASREGTEAFF.

This clonotype was counted a single time. The genes are TRBV6-6 and TRBJ2-3; 8 bases are a match to TRBD1. The CDR3 is made up of 19 amino acids. CDR1 is MNHNY, CDR2 SVGAGI, per germline (reference sequence). The V segment lost 5 bases and the J segment 2 bases; nucleotides outside the gene matches: 18. The CDR3 nucleotides are TGTGCCAGCAGTCAGACACCACCGAACAGGGGGTATGTCACAGATACGCAGTATTTT. Translated, it gives CASSQTPPNRGYVTDTQYF.

The chain carries TRBV7-2 and TRBJ1-4, with a tentative D call TRBD1 (6 bases). The germline V gene has CDR1 SGHTA and CDR2 FQGNSA. This CDR3 is built from 13 residues. Trimming shortened V by 3 bases and J by 11 bases, and 13 bases separated the two germline ends. CDR3 amino acids: CASSFRSTGKLFF. The CDR3 DNA is TGTGCCAGCAGCTTCAGATCGACAGGCAAACTGTTTTTT.

The chain has TRBV19 and TRBJ2-1; 7 nucleotides align to TRBD1. This CDR3 has 14 residues. Germline trimming cut 4 bases from V and 9 bases from J; bases unmatched to any gene: 9. The germline gives CDR1 LNHDA, CDR2 SQIVND (reference sequence). The CDR3 region is CASSTRQGWGEQFF. In DNA form, the CDR3 reads TGTGCCAGTAGTACACGACAGGGTTGGGGTGAGCAGTTCTTC.

The chain employs TRBV11-2 and TRBJ1-6; 8 nucleotides line up with TRBD1. V dropped 1 base and J dropped 8; count of bases not matched to a gene: 4. This CDR3 has 15 amino acids. CDR1 and CDR2 from the germline V gene are SGHAT and FQNNGV. The CDR3 is CASSLAGQGYSPLHF. CDR3 coding DNA: TGTGCCAGCAGCTTAGCCGGACAGGGATATTCACCCCTCCACTTT.

This chain connects TRBV20-1 to TRBJ2-3; D possibly corresponds to TRBD2 (5 bases). The CDR3 runs to 13 residues. Germline lookup yields CDR1 DFQATT and CDR2 SNEGSKA (reference sequence). With 3 bases removed from V and 6 bases from J, the gap between germline ends came to 13 bases. The DNA for the CDR3 is TGCAGTGCTAGCAGCGGAGGCGGGGATACGCAGTATTTT. Encoded protein: CSASSGGGDTQYF.

The rearrangement joins TRBV4-2 to TRBJ2-3; the D gene could be TRBD1 or TRBD2 (5 bases each). Germline values: CDR1 LGHNA, CDR2 YNFKEQ. The CDR3 runs 15 residues. V lost 0 bases to trimming and J lost 7 bases, with 14 bases between them. The chain's CDR3 is CASSQDLRGANTQYF. The CDR3 DNA sequence: TGTGCCAGCAGCCAAGATCTCCGAGGGGCAAATACGCAGTATTTT.